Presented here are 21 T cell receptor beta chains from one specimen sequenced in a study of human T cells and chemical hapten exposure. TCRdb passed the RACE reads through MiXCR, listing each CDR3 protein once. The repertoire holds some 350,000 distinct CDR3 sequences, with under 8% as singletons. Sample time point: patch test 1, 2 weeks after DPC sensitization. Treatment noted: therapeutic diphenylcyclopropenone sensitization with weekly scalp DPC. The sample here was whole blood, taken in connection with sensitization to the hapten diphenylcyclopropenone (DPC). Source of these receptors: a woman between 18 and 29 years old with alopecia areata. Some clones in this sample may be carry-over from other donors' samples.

Here the CDR3 reads CASSPVPTGRTGNTIYF. In DNA form, the CDR3 reads TGTGCCAGCAGCCCGGTGCCAACAGGGCGGACTGGAAACACCATATATTTT. V and J are TRBV7-6 and TRBJ1-3; the D gene is possibly TRBD1 (6 bases). The germline V gene encodes CDR1 SGHVS and CDR2 FNYEAQ. CDR3 length: 17 residues. The V end lost 5 bases, the J end lost 2 bases, and 19 bases lay between the germline ends.

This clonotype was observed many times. The CDR3: CAIRSEEETQYF. The CDR3, as DNA: TGTGCCATCAGGTCGGAAGAAGAGACCCAGTACTTC. The genes are TRBV10-3 and TRBJ2-5; no firm D call. The V end was cut by 6 bases, the J end by 3 bases, with 8 bases between. CDR1 ENHRY and CDR2 SYGVKD come from the germline V gene. The CDR3 has 12 amino acids.

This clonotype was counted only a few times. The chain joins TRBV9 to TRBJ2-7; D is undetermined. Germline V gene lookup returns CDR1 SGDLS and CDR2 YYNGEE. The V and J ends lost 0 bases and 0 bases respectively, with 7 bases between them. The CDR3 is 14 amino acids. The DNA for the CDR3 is TGTGCCAGCAGCGTAGCTCCACACTCCTACGAGCAGTACTTC. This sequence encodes CASSVAPHSYEQYF. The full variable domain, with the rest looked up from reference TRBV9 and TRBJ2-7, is DSGVTQTPKHLITATGQRVTLRCSPRSGDLSVYWYQQSLDQGLQFLIQYYNGEERAKGNILERFSAQQFPDLHSELNLSSLELGDSALYFCASSVAPHSYEQYFGPGTRLTVT.

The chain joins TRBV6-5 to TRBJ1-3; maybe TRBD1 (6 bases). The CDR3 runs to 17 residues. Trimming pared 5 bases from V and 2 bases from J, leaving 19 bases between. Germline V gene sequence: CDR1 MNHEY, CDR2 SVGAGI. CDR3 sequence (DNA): TGTGCCAGCAGTAGGTTTTTACAGGGCCTGACTGGAAACACCATATATTTT. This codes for CASSRFLQGLTGNTIYF.

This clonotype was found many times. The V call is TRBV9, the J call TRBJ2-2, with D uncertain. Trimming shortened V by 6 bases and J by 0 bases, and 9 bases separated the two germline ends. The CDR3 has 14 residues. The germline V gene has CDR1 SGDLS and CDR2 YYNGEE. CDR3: CASNAGTNTGELFF. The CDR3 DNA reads TGTGCCAGCAACGCAGGAACGAACACCGGGGAGCTGTTTTTT.

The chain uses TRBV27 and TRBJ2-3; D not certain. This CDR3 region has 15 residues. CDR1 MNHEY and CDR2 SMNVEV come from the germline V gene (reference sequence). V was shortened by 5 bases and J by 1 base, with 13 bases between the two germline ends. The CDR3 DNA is TGTGCCAGCAGTCCCTTTGGCGTTGGCACAGATACGCAGTATTTT. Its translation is CASSPFGVGTDTQYF.

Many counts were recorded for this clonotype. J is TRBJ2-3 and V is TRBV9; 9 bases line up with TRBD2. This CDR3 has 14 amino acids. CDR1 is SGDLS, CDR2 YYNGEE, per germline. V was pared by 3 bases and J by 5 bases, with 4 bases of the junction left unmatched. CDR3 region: CASSEAGGGDTQYF. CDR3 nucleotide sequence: TGTGCCAGCAGCGAAGCGGGGGGCGGAGATACGCAGTATTTT.

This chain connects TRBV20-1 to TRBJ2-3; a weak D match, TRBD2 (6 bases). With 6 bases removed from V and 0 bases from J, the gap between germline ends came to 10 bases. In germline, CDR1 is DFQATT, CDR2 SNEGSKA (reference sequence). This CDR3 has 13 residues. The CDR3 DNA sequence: TGCAGTGCCGTCGGGGGAAGCACAGATACGCAGTATTTT. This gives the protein CSAVGGSTDTQYF.

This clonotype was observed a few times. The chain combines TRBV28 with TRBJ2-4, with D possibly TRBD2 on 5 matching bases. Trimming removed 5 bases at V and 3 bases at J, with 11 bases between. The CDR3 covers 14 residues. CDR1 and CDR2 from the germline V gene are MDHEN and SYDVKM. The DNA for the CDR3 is TGTGCCAGCAGTACTCTTGGAGGCAAAAACATTCAGTACTTC. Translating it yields CASSTLGGKNIQYF.

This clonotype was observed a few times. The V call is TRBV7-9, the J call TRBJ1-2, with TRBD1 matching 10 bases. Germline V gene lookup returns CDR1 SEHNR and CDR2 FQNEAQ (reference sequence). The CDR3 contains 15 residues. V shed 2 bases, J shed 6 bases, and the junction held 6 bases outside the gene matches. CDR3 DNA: TGTGCCAGCAGCTTACCGGGACAGGGGATTCATGGCTACACCTTC. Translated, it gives CASSLPGQGIHGYTF.

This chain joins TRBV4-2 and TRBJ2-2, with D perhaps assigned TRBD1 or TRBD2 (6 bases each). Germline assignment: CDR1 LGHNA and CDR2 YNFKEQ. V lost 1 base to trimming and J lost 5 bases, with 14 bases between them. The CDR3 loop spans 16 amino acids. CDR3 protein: CASSQVWGAGTGELFF. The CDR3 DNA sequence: TGTGCCAGCAGCCAAGTATGGGGGGCCGGGACCGGGGAGCTGTTTTTT.

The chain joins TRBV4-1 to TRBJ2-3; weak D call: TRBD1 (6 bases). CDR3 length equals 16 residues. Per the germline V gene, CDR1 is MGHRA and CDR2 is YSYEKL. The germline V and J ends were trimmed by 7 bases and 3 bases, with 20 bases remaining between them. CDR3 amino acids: CASMAGRGRTTDTQYF. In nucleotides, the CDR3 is TGCGCCAGCATGGCAGGCAGGGGTCGTACGACAGATACGCAGTATTTT.

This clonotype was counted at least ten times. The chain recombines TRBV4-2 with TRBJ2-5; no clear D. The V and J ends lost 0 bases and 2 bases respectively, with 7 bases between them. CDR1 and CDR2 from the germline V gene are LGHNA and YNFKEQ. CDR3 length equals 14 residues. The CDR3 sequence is CASSQERWQETQYF. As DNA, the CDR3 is TGTGCCAGCAGCCAAGAACGTTGGCAAGAGACCCAGTACTTC.

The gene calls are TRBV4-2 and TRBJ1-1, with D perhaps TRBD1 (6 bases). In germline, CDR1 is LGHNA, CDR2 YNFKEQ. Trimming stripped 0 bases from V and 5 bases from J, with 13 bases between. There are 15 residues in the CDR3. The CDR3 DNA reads TGTGCCAGCAGCCAAGAACAGGGAAGAGGGACTGAAGCTTTCTTT. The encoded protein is CASSQEQGRGTEAFF.

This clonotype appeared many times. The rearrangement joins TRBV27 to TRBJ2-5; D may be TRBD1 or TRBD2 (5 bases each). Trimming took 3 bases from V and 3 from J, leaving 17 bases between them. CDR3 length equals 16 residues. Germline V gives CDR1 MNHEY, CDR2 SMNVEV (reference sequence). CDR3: CASSFRRVDGKETQYF. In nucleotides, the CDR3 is TGTGCCAGCAGTTTTCGCAGGGTGGACGGGAAAGAGACCCAGTACTTC.

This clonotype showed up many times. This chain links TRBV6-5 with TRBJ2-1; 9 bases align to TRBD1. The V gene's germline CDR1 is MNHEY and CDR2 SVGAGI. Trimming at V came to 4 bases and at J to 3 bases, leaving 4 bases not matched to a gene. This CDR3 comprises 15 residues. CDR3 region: CASSSWGQGYNEQFF. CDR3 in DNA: TGTGCCAGCAGTTCATGGGGACAGGGCTACAATGAGCAGTTCTTC.

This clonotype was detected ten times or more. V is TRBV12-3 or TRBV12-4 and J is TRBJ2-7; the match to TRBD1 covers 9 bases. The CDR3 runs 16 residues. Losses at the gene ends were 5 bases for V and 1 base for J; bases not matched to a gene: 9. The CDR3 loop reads CASSPRQGEISYEQYF. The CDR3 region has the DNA TGTGCCAGCAGTCCGCGACAGGGGGAAATATCCTACGAGCAGTACTTC.

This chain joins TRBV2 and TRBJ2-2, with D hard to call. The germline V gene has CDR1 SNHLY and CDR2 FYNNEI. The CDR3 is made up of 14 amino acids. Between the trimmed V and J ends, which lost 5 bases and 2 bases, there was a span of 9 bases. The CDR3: CASSREFNTGELFF. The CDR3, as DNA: TGTGCCAGCAGTCGAGAATTCAACACCGGGGAGCTGTTTTTT.

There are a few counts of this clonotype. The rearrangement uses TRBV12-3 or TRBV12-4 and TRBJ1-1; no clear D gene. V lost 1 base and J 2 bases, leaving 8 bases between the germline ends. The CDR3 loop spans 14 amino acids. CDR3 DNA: TGTGCCAGCAGTTTAGAACATCGAAACACTGAAGCTTTCTTT. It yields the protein CASSLEHRNTEAFF.

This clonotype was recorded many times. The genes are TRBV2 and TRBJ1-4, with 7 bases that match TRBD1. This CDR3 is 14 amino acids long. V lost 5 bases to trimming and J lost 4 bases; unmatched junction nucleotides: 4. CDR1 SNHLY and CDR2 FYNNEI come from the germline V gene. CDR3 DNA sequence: TGTGCCAGCAGTCGGGACAGCCGTAATGAAAAACTGTTTTTT. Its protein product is CASSRDSRNEKLFF. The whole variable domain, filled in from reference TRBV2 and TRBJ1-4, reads EPEVTQTPSHQVTQMGQEVILRCVPISNHLYFYWYRQILGQKVEFLVSFYNNEISEKSEIFDDQFSVERPDGSNFTLKIRSTKLEDSAMYFCASSRDSRNEKLFFGSGTQLSVL.

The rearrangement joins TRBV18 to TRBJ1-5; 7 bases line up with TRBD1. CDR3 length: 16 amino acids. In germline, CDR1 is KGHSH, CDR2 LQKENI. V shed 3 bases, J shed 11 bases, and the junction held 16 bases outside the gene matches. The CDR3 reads CASSPTDRQMPWTQHF. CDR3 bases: TGTGCCAGCTCACCGACGGACAGGCAAATGCCGTGGACCCAGCATTTT.